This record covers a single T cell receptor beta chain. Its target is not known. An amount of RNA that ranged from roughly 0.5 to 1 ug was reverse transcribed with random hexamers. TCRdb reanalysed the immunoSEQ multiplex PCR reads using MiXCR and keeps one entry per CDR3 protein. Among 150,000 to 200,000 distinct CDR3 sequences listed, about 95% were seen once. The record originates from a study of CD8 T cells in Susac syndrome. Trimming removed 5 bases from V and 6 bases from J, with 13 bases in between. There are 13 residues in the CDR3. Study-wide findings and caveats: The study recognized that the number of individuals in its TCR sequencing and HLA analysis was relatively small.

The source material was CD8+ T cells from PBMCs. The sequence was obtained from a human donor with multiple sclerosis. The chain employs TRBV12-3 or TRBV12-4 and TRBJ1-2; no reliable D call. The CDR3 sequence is CASSPSPRDGYTF. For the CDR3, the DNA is TGTGCCAGCAGTCCCTCCCCACGGGATGGCTACACCTTC.